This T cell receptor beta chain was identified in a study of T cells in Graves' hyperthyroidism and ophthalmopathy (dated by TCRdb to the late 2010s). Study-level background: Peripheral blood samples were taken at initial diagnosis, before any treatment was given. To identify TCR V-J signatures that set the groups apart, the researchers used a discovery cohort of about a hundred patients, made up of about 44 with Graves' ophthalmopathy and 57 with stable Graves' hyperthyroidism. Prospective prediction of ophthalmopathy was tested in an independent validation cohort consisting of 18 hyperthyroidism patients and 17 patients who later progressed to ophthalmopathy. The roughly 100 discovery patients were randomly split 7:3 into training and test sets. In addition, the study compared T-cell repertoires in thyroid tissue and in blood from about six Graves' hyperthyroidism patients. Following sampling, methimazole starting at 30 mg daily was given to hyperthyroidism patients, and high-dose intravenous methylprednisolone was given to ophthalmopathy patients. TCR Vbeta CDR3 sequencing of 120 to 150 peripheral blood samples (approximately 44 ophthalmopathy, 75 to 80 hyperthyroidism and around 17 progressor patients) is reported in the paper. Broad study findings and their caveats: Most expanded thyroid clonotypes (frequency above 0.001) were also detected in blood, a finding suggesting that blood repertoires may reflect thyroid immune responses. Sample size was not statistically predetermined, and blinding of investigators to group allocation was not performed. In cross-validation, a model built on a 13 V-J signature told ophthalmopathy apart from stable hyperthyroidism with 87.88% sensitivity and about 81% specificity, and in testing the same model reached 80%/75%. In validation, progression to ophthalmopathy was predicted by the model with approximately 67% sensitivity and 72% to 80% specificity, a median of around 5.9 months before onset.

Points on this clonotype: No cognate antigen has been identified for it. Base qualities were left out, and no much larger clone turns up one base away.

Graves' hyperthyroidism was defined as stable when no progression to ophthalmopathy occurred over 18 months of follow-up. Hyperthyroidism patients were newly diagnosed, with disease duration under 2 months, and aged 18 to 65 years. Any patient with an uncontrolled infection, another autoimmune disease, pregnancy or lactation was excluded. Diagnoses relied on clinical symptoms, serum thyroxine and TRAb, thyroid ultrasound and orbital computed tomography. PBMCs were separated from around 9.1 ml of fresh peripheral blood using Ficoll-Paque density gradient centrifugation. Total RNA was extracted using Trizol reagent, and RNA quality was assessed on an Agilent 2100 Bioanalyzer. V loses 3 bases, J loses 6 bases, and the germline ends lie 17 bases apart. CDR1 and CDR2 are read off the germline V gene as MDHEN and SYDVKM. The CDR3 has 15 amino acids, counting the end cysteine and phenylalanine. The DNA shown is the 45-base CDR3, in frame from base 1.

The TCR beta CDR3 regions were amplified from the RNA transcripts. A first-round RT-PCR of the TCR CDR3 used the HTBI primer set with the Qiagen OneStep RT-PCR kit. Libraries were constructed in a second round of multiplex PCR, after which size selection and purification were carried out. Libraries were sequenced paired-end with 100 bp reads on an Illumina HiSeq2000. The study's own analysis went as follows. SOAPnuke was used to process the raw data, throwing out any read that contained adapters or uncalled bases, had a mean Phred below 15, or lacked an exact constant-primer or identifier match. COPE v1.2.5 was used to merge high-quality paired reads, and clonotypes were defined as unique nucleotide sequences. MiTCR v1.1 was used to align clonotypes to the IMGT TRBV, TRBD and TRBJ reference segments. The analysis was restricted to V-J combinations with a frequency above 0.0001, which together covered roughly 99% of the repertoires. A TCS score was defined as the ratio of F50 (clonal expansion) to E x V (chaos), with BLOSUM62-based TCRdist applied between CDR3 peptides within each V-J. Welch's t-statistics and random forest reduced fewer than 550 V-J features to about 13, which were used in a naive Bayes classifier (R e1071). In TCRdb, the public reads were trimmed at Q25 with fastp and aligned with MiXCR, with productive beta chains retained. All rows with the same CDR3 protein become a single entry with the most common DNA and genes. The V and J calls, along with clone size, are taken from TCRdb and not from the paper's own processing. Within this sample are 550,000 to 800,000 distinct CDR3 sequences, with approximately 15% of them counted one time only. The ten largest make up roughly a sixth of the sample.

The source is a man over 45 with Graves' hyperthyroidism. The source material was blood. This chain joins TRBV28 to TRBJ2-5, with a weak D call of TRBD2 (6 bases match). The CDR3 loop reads CASSFPGLGTQTQYF. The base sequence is TGTGCCAGCAGTTTCCCGGGACTGGGCACGCAGACCCAGTACTTC.